This entry lists 18 T cell receptor beta chains sequenced from one sample in a study of shared clonotypes between healthy human individuals. Here immunoSEQ multiplex PCR was the method, and the copy in TCRdb shows in-frame clones only, minus some. The sample holds approximately 1.5 million clones, approximately 98% seen once. The sample was naive CD4+ T cells sorted from blood. As to subset: CD45RA+ positively selected. The receptors were gathered from a young man in good health.

This chain links TRBV29-1 with TRBJ1-1; no clear D. Trimming took off 7 bases at V and 2 bases at J, with 5 bases between the two ends. CDR1 SQVTM and CDR2 ANQGSEA come from the germline V gene. This CDR3 spans 10 amino acids. The CDR3 spells CSAFNTEAFF. Here the CDR3 DNA reads TGCAGCGCTTTCAACACTGAAGCTTTCTTT.

The chain joins TRBV11-2 to TRBJ2-7; 12 nucleotides agree with TRBD2. Looked up from germline, CDR1 is SGHAT and CDR2 is FQNNGV. V dropped 5 bases and J dropped 2; count of bases not matched to a gene: 4. The CDR3 runs 15 residues. CDR3 region: CASSRGLAGTYEQYF. CDR3 nucleotides: TGTGCCAGCAGCCGTGGACTAGCGGGGACCTACGAGCAGTACTTC.

The chain uses TRBV6-5 and TRBJ1-4; D unclear. Trimming shortened V by 5 bases and J by 2 bases, and 12 bases separated the two germline ends. The CDR3 has 15 amino acids. CDR1 is MNHEY, CDR2 SVGAGI, per germline. The CDR3 DNA reads as TGTGCCAGCAGTCCCCGGTGGTCGACTAATGAAAAACTGTTTTTT. Encoded protein: CASSPRWSTNEKLFF.

V usage is TRBV28 and J usage is TRBJ1-1; no reliable D call. CDR1 is MDHEN and CDR2 is SYDVKM in the germline V gene. The CDR3 totals 11 residues. Trimming cost V 6 bases and J 12 bases, with 14 bases left between them. This CDR3 is CASSPSGRPFF. Here the CDR3 DNA reads TGTGCCAGCAGCCCATCCGGCCGACCTTTCTTT. Full variable domain (outside the CDR3, taken from reference TRBV28 and TRBJ1-1): DVKVTQSSRYLVKRTGEKVFLECVQDMDHENMFWYRQDPGLGLRLIYFSYDVKMKEKGDIPEGYSVSREKKERFSLILESASTNQTSMYLCASSPSGRPFFGQGTRLTVV.

The rearrangement uses TRBV5-4 and TRBJ2-7; tentative D call: TRBD1 (6 bases). The CDR3 is 14 residues long. Trimming stripped 4 bases from V and 2 bases from J, with 13 bases between. CDR1 SGHNT and CDR2 YYREEE come from the germline V gene (reference sequence). The CDR3 DNA is TGTGCCAGCAGCCACGGACAGCGCCCCTACGAGCAGTACTTC. Its protein product is CASSHGQRPYEQYF.

The CDR3 is CASSLKDREVYEQYF. The DNA of the CDR3 is TGTGCCAGCAGCCTTAAGGACAGGGAAGTCTACGAGCAGTACTTC. The chain combines TRBV7-9 with TRBJ2-7, with 8 nucleotides matching TRBD1. CDR1 SEHNR and CDR2 FQNEAQ come from the germline V gene (reference sequence). J lost 3 bases, V lost 5 bases, and 9 bases had no gene match. The CDR3 totals 15 residues.

V usage is TRBV6-6 and J usage is TRBJ2-7; tentatively, D is TRBD2 (6 bases). Trimming stripped 2 bases from V and 9 bases from J, with 20 bases between. The CDR3 is 15 residues long. Germline V gene lookup returns CDR1 MNHNY and CDR2 SVGAGI (reference sequence). CDR3 bases: TGTGCCAGCAGTTACCCTTTCGACGGGGGAGCCGCGCAGTACTTC. Translated: CASSYPFDGGAAQYF.

This chain uses TRBV6-1 with TRBJ2-7, with 7 positions matching TRBD1. This CDR3 comprises 14 residues. V gave up 6 bases and J gave up 3 bases; unmatched junction bases: 8. Germline V gene sequence: CDR1 MNHNS, CDR2 SASEGT. Here the CDR3 DNA reads TGTGCCAGCAGCGCCGGGACAGTATTCTACGAGCAGTACTTC. Translation: CASSAGTVFYEQYF.

This clone showed up just once. The gene calls are TRBV2 and TRBJ2-7, with D hard to call. V was trimmed by 7 bases and J by 0 bases, leaving 7 bases between them. The CDR3 contains 12 residues. The germline CDR1 and CDR2 sequences are SNHLY and FYNNEI. The DNA for the CDR3 is TGTGCCAGCACGTTCGGCTCCTACGAGCAGTACTTC. This gives the protein CASTFGSYEQYF. The variable domain in full, completed from reference TRBV2 and TRBJ2-7, reads EPEVTQTPSHQVTQMGQEVILRCVPISNHLYFYWYRQILGQKVEFLVSFYNNEISEKSEIFDDQFSVERPDGSNFTLKIRSTKLEDSAMYFCASTFGSYEQYFGPGTRLTVT.

The chain joins TRBV6-5 to TRBJ1-2; TRBD1 matches 9 bases. The V segment lost 6 bases and the J segment 8 bases; nucleotides outside the gene matches: 13. The CDR3 length is 15 residues. CDR1 MNHEY and CDR2 SVGAGI come from the germline V gene. The CDR3 bases are TGTGCCAGCAGGCTAACCGGGACAGGGCCTGGAGGCTACACCTTC. Amino acid sequence: CASRLTGTGPGGYTF.

J is TRBJ2-2 and V is TRBV9, with a possible D match to TRBD1 (6 bases). Germline V CDR1 and CDR2: SGDLS, YYNGEE. V lost 0 bases and J 0 bases, leaving 15 bases between the germline ends. This CDR3 spans 18 amino acids. CDR3 nucleotides: TGTGCCAGCAGCGTAGGGCACAATGAGGGGGCGAACACCGGGGAGCTGTTTTTT. This gives the protein CASSVGHNEGANTGELFF.

V and J are TRBV7-9 and TRBJ2-1; TRBD2 aligns across 8 bases. The CDR3 totals 17 residues. V shed 4 bases, J shed 7 bases, and the junction held 15 bases outside the gene matches. From germline, CDR1 is SEHNR and CDR2 FQNEAQ (reference sequence). CDR3: CASSSSGGSTTTNEQFF. The CDR3 nucleotides are TGTGCCAGCAGCTCTTCGGGAGGGTCGACGACCACTAATGAGCAGTTCTTC.

The J gene is TRBJ2-6, the V gene TRBV28; D might be TRBD2 (6 bases). The germline CDR1 and CDR2 sequences are MDHEN and SYDVKM. Trimming cost V 6 bases and J 1 base, with 16 bases left between them. CDR3 size: 17 residues. The CDR3 DNA is TGTGCCAGCAGCCCCCGGCGGGGCGGGTCTGGGGCCAACGTCCTGACTTTC. Translated: CASSPRRGGSGANVLTF.

The CDR3 DNA follows: TGTGCCAGCAGCCACCGAGCAGGGGTGGGCGCTGAAGCTTTCTTT. It translates to CASSHRAGVGAEAFF. V gene TRBV14 combines with J gene TRBJ1-1; D might be TRBD1 (6 bases). Germline CDR1 and CDR2: SGHDN and FVKESK. Trimming removed 3 bases at V and 6 bases at J, with 17 bases between. This CDR3 comprises 15 residues.

Worth noting for this clone: The sample carries other DNA sequences with the same CDR3. The chain couples TRBV2 to TRBJ2-2; D may be TRBD1 or TRBD2 (5 bases each). CDR1 is SNHLY, CDR2 FYNNEI, per germline. The CDR3 has 15 residues. V dropped 3 bases and J dropped 2 bases, with 10 bases sitting between them. CDR3 DNA sequence: TGTGCCAGCAGTGAGGAGAGGGGAAACACCGGGGAGCTGTTTTTT. Translation: CASSEERGNTGELFF.

The chain links TRBV28 to TRBJ2-1; D perhaps matches TRBD2 (5 bases). The CDR3 totals 12 residues. Germline assignment: CDR1 MDHEN and CDR2 SYDVKM. Trimming left V 4 bases short and J 11 bases short, with 12 bases between. The CDR3 spells CASSSLGWKQFF. Here the CDR3 DNA reads TGTGCCAGCAGTTCACTAGGTTGGAAGCAGTTCTTC.

The genes are TRBV27 and TRBJ2-2; TRBD2 matches at 8 bases. Germline CDR1 and CDR2: MNHEY and SMNVEV (reference sequence). The CDR3 runs 17 residues. J lost 6 bases, V lost 5 bases, and 14 bases had no gene match. CDR3 residues: CASSPPLGTRVSGELFF. DNA of the CDR3: TGTGCCAGCAGTCCCCCGCTGGGGACTAGGGTTTCCGGGGAGCTGTTTTTT.

The chain recombines TRBV7-2 with TRBJ2-1; D is possibly TRBD2 (5 bases). Trimming took off 1 base at V and 10 bases at J, with 14 bases between the two ends. The germline CDR1 and CDR2 sequences are SGHTA and FQGNSA. The CDR3 runs 14 residues. As DNA, the CDR3 is TGTGCCAGCAGCTTAGTGCTAGCTCAAGCCGAGCAGTTCTTC. Amino acids: CASSLVLAQAEQFF.